This T cell receptor (beta chain) was recorded in a study of early T cells in non-severe SARS-CoV-2 infection. Turning to this clonotype: Antigen: not known.

The CDR3 contains 12 residues. V was clipped by 5 bases and J by 7 bases, with 8 bases between them. TCRdb re-called the 5' RACE reads with MiXCR, one entry per CDR3 protein. The data show fewer than 45,000 distinct CDR3 sequences, 8% to 10% seen once. Study-wide results and limits: The study's VDJdb matching favored anti-spike CD8 responses and missed private and CD4 specificities.

The TCR originated in an adult who was a healthcare worker with PCR-confirmed SARS-CoV-2 infection or an uninfected control (not recorded which). The V gene is TRBV12-3 or TRBV12-4, the J gene TRBJ1-4; the D is unclear. Sequencing was carried out using whole blood. CDR3 nucleotide sequence: TGTGCCAGCAGTGGCTGGGGTGAAAAACTGTTTTTT. This sequence encodes CASSGWGEKLFF.